This section outlines one TCR beta chain sequence together with its context. This CDR3 contains 18 residues. Assignments of participants to cohorts depended upon their own reported clinical history. This entry belongs to a study of blood T cell repertoires in COVID-19. Study context: Researchers got acute and convalescent COVID-19 samples from the United States, Italy and Spain. The analysed material was cDNA or gDNA that came from T cells, B-cell-depleted T cells, or PBMCs.

TCRdb's copy holds only in-frame clones and misses some; the assay was immunoSEQ multiplex PCR. This table holds a few hundred thousand clones, approximately 89% found once. The chain links TRBV21-1 to TRBJ1-5; the table's TRBD1 call for D was not verified on the DNA. TRBV21-1 is a pseudogene locus. Sequencing used PBMCs or T cells enriched from blood (not recorded which). The sequence was collected from a woman in her thirties who had recovered from COVID-19. The DNA for the CDR3 is TGTGCCAGCGTAAAATCAGGTGAATCCCCTTATAGCAATCAGCCCCAGCATTTT. Protein product: CASVKSGESPYSNQPQHF.